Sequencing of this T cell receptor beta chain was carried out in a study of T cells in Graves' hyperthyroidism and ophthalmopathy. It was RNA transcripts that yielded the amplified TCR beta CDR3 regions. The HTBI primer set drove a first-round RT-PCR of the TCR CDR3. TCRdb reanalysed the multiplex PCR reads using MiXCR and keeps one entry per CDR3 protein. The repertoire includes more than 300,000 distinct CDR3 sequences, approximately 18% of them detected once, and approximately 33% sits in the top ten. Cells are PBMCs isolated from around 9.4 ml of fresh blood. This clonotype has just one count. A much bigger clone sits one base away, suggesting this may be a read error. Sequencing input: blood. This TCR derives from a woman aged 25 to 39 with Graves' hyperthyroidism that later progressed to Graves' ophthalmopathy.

CDR3 DNA sequence: TGTGCCAGCAGCTTAAGCGGCGGGGCGGGTCTGGAGACCCAGTACTTC. It encodes CASSLSGGAGLETQYF. The chain employs TRBV7-3 and TRBJ2-5; TRBD2 is a possible D gene (6 bases). This CDR3 has 16 amino acids. Per the germline V gene, CDR1 is SGHTA and CDR2 is FQGTGA. Trimming cost V 1 base and J 5 bases, with 17 bases left between them.